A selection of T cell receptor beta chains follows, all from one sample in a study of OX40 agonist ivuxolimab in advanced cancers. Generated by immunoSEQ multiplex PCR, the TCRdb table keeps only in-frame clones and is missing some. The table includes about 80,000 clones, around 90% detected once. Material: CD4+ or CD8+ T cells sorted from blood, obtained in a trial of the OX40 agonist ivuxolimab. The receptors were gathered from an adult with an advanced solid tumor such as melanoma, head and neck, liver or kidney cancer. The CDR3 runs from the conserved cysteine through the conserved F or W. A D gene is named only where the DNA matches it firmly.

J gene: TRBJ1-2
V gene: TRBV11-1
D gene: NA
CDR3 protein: CASSLGGRDGYTF
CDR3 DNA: TGTGCCAGCAGCTTAGGGGGAAGGGATGGCTACACCTTC

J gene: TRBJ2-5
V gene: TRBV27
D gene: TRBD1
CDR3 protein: CASSPGTAQGKTQYF
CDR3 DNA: TGTGCCAGCAGCCCCGGGACAGCCCAGGGGAAGACCCAGTACTTC

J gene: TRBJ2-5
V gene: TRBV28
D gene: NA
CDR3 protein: CASSSLGTWRETQYF
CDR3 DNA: TGTGCCAGCAGTTCCCTCGGGACGTGGCGGGAGACCCAGTACTTC

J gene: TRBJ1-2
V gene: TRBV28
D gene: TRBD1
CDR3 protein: CASSVGQGRGGYTF
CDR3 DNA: TGTGCCAGCAGCGTTGGACAGGGACGAGGTGGCTACACCTTC

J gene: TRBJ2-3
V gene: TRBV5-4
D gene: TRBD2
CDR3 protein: CASSLALGGSSDTQYF
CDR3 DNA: TGTGCCAGCAGCTTGGCCTTGGGCGGGAGTTCAGATACGCAGTATTTT

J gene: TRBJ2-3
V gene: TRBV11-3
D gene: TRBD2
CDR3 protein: CASSLESWEGLDTQYF
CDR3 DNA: TGTGCCAGCAGCTTAGAATCGTGGGAGGGCCTGGATACGCAGTATTTT

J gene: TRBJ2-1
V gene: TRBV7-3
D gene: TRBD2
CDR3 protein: CASSDLPRLASSYNEQFF
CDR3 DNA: TGTGCCAGCAGCGACCTTCCGCGACTAGCTTCCTCCTACAATGAGCAGTTCTTC

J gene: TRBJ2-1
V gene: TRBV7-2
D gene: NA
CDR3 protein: CASSLASASYNEQFF
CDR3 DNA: TGTGCCAGCAGCTTAGCTAGCGCTTCCTACAATGAGCAGTTCTTC

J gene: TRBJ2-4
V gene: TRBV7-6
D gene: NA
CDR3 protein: CASTLPGLAKNIQYF
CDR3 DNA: TGTGCCAGCACCCTACCGGGACTAGCCAAAAACATTCAGTACTTC

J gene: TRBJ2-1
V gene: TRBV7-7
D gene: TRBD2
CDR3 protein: CASSLARGGKDEQFF
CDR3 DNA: TGTGCTAGCAGCTTAGCCCGGGGGGGTAAGGATGAGCAGTTCTTC

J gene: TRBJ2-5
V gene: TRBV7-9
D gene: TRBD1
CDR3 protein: CASSPTTGDQETQYF
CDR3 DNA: TGTGCCAGCAGCCCTACAACAGGGGACCAAGAGACCCAGTACTTC